These 19 T cell receptor beta chains were sequenced from one sample in a study of T cells in Graves' hyperthyroidism and ophthalmopathy. TCR beta CDR3 regions were amplified from RNA. The study used the HTBI primer set for a first-round RT-PCR of the TCR CDR3. TCRdb ran MiXCR on the multiplex PCR reads and lists one entry per CDR3 protein. The table has about 290,000 distinct CDR3 sequences, approximately 13% seen once. Sequencing used blood. These receptors were obtained from a woman in her thirties or forties with Graves' hyperthyroidism.

In this sample, this clonotype turned up many times. This sequence joins TRBV3-1 and TRBJ2-5; TRBD1 or TRBD2 may be the D gene (6 bases each). The CDR3 runs to 14 residues. Germline lookup yields CDR1 LGHDT and CDR2 YNNKEL (reference sequence). The V and J ends lost 0 bases and 5 bases respectively, with 10 bases between them. The CDR3 region has the DNA TGTGCCAGCAGCCAAGATACAGGGAGGGAGACCCAGTACTTC. Its protein product is CASSQDTGRETQYF.

This clonotype has a count of ten or more. The chain links TRBV7-2 to TRBJ2-5; TRBD1 is a possible D gene (5 bases). CDR3 length equals 14 residues. Trimming left V 7 bases short and J 5 bases short, with 17 bases between. Per the germline V gene, CDR1 is SGHTA and CDR2 is FQGNSA. The CDR3 DNA is TGTGCCAGCACCCAGGGCGGATCTTGGGAGACCCAGTACTTC. Encoded protein: CASTQGGSWETQYF.

This clonotype has more than one count but fewer than ten. At one of its ends the junction is not consistent with the germline gene, which may arise from a read error. The V gene is TRBV12-3 or TRBV12-4, the J gene TRBJ2-1; TRBD2 matches 9 bases. The CDR3 is 12 residues long. The CDR3 DNA sequence: TGTGCCAGCAGTTCCGGGACTAGCAATTTCACCTTC. It yields the protein CASSSGTSNFTF.

This clonotype was found many times. The genes are TRBV6-1 and TRBJ1-2; D not resolved. V was shortened by 8 bases and J by 2 bases, with 9 bases between the two germline ends. This CDR3 region has 12 residues. CDR1 is MNHNS and CDR2 is SASEGT in the germline V gene. The CDR3 protein is CASRKQNYGYTF. The CDR3 bases are TGTGCCAGCCGAAAACAGAACTATGGCTACACCTTC.

The V gene is TRBV5-6, the J gene TRBJ2-6; no definite D call. The V and J ends lost 0 bases and 3 bases respectively, with 4 bases between them. This CDR3 has 14 amino acids. Germline CDR1 and CDR2: SGHDT and YYEEEE. CDR3 protein: CASSLGFGANVLTF. The CDR3 region has the DNA TGTGCCAGCAGCTTGGGGTTTGGGGCCAACGTCCTGACTTTC. Variable domain in full (rest from reference TRBV5-6 and TRBJ2-6): DAGVTQSPTHLIKTRGQQVTLRCSPKSGHDTVSWYQQALGQGPQFIFQYYEEEERQRGNFPDRFSGHQFPNYSSELNVNALLLGDSALYLCASSLGFGANVLTFGAGSRLTVL.

This clonotype has more than one count but fewer than ten. The chain is built from TRBV20-1 and TRBJ2-1, with D perhaps TRBD2 (5 bases). Per germline, CDR1 DFQATT and CDR2 SNEGSKA (reference sequence). Between the trimmed V and J ends, which lost 6 bases and 1 base, there was a span of 13 bases. This CDR3 is built from 14 residues. The chain's CDR3 is CSARWWRSYNEQFF. CDR3 in DNA: TGCAGTGCCAGGTGGTGGAGGTCCTACAATGAGCAGTTCTTC.

The rearrangement joins TRBV19 to TRBJ2-5; tentatively, D is TRBD2 (5 bases). The germline V and J ends were trimmed by 5 bases and 2 bases, with 12 bases remaining between them. This CDR3 is 14 amino acids long. Germline assignment: CDR1 LNHDA and CDR2 SQIVND (reference sequence). CDR3 coding DNA: TGTGCCAGTAGTTCCCTGCTAGCACAAGAGACCCAGTACTTC. Its protein is CASSSLLAQETQYF.

This clonotype came up many times. V and J are TRBV27 and TRBJ1-2; the D gene is possibly TRBD1 (6 bases). Trimming pared 3 bases from V and 7 bases from J, leaving 21 bases between. The germline CDR1 and CDR2 sequences are MNHEY and SMNVEV (reference sequence). The CDR3 length is 16 residues. The CDR3 DNA reads TGTGCCAGCAGTTTTATTATGGGACACGGATTTAGTGGCTACACCTTC. Translated: CASSFIMGHGFSGYTF.

The J gene is TRBJ1-3, the V gene TRBV19; no definite D call. This CDR3 contains 14 residues. Germline V gene sequence: CDR1 LNHDA, CDR2 SQIVND (reference sequence). The V end was cut by 3 bases, the J end by 2 bases, with 8 bases between. This chain's CDR3 is CASSIITAGNTIYF. Written as DNA, the CDR3 is TGTGCCAGTAGTATTATCACAGCTGGAAACACCATATATTTT.

This clonotype was detected ten times or more. J is TRBJ2-7 and V is TRBV28; a possible D gene is TRBD1 (7 bases). This CDR3 region has 15 residues. Trimming shortened V by 10 bases and J by 5 bases, and 24 bases separated the two germline ends. From germline, CDR1 is MDHEN and CDR2 SYDVKM. The CDR3 loop reads CANQGQGGVNDEQYF. For the CDR3, the DNA is TGTGCCAACCAGGGCCAGGGGGGTGTAAATGACGAGCAGTACTTC.

This clonotype showed up many times. The rearrangement links TRBV3-1 to TRBJ2-7; the D gene could be TRBD1 or TRBD2 (6 bases each). Germline V CDR1 and CDR2: LGHDT, YNNKEL (reference sequence). This CDR3 has 15 amino acids. Trimming pared 4 bases from V and 2 bases from J, leaving 15 bases between. The CDR3 DNA is TGTGCCAGCAGCCTCGGAGGGGGGAGCGCCTACGAGCAGTACTTC. Its protein product is CASSLGGGSAYEQYF.

This clonotype was observed many times. This chain uses TRBV29-1 with TRBJ1-3; D is ambiguous. V lost 5 bases to trimming and J lost 0 bases, with 11 bases between them. The CDR3 spans 14 residues. CDR1 and CDR2 (germline): SQVTM, ANQGSEA. CDR3 residues: CSVSLLISGNTIYF. CDR3 in DNA: TGCAGCGTTTCATTACTGATCTCTGGAAACACCATATATTTT.

In this sample, this clonotype turned up many times. The V and J genes are TRBV20-1 and TRBJ1-3, with 11 bases lining up with TRBD1. Looked up from germline, CDR1 is DFQATT and CDR2 is SNEGSKA (reference sequence). V shed 4 bases and J 1 base; nucleotides not matched to a gene: 6. CDR3 length: 16 amino acids. This CDR3 is CSATLGQGVSGNTIYF. The CDR3 DNA reads TGCAGTGCTACCCTGGGACAGGGGGTTTCTGGAAACACCATATATTTT.

This clonotype was seen a few times. The rearrangement joins TRBV9 to TRBJ2-1; no firm D call. The length of the CDR3 is 15 residues. V was pared by 4 bases and J by 0 bases, with 11 bases between. Germline V gene lookup returns CDR1 SGDLS and CDR2 YYNGEE. CDR3 bases: TGTGCCAGCAGCCCCTTCCAGAGCTCCTACAATGAGCAGTTCTTC. Protein sequence: CASSPFQSSYNEQFF.

This clonotype has a handful of counts. This sequence joins TRBV29-1 and TRBJ1-2; 9 nucleotides align to TRBD1. This CDR3 is 15 amino acids long. Germline assignment: CDR1 SQVTM and CDR2 ANQGSEA. V shed 0 bases, J shed 4 bases, and the junction held 6 bases outside the gene matches. CDR3 residues: CSVEESGQGGYGYTF. The CDR3 nucleotides are TGCAGCGTTGAAGAATCGGGACAGGGCGGCTATGGCTACACCTTC.

The V call is TRBV30, the J call TRBJ1-4; unclear D gene. This CDR3 spans 12 amino acids. Germline V lookup: CDR1 GTSNPN, CDR2 SVGIG (reference sequence). Between the trimmed V and J ends, which lost 8 bases and 8 bases, there was a span of 15 bases. CDR3 DNA sequence: TGTGCCAGAGGCTCCCTCGACGAAAAACTGTTTTTT. This gives the protein CARGSLDEKLFF.

This clonotype was observed at least ten times. The CDR3 protein is CSARGLLAGGPGTDTQYF. The CDR3, as DNA: TGCAGTGCTAGAGGCCTTCTAGCGGGAGGGCCAGGCACAGATACGCAGTATTTT. J is TRBJ2-3 and V is TRBV20-1; 12 bases are a match to TRBD2. Germline V gives CDR1 DFQATT, CDR2 SNEGSKA (reference sequence). This CDR3 contains 18 residues. V shed 1 base, J shed 1 base, and the junction held 9 bases outside the gene matches.

The V call is TRBV19, the J call TRBJ2-1; D is tentatively TRBD1 or TRBD2 (5 bases each). Germline CDR1 LNHDA, CDR2 SQIVND (reference sequence). CDR3 length equals 13 residues. The ends were cut back, 1 base at V and 6 bases at J, with 7 bases in the middle. The CDR3 protein is CASSIVRGNEQFF. The DNA for the CDR3 is TGTGCCAGTAGTATAGTGAGGGGCAATGAGCAGTTCTTC.

This clonotype was observed at least ten times. This chain connects TRBV2 to TRBJ1-6; D not certain. CDR3 length equals 16 residues. V lost 4 bases to trimming and J lost 6 bases, with 16 bases between them. Looked up from germline, CDR1 is SNHLY and CDR2 is FYNNEI. The CDR3: CASSGTAGVGNSPLHF. CDR3 DNA sequence: TGTGCCAGCAGTGGAACGGCCGGGGTAGGTAATTCACCCCTCCACTTT.